In this sample, the clone carrying this TCR beta chain turned up once. Its target is not known. This record comes from a study of cytomegalovirus exposure and HLA in healthy donors. Study-wide findings and caveats: In vitro testing confirmed a few CMV-associated chains as specific for CMV antigens. The study listed 150 to 200 cytomegalovirus-associated TCR beta chains.

J was trimmed by 8 bases and V by 4 bases; bases with no gene match: 8. Germline V CDR1 and CDR2: SGHRS, YFSETQ. The CDR3 contains 13 residues. Assay used: immunoSEQ multiplex PCR; TCRdb lists only in-frame clones, some missing. The sample lists 300,000 to 400,000 clones; around 90% were seen once. The J gene is TRBJ1-2, the V gene TRBV5-1, with 7 bases matching TRBD1. What was sequenced was PBMCs. This sequence was found in a man under 40 in good health and CMV-seronegative. The CDR3 reads CASSPTTGEGYTF. The CDR3 DNA follows: TGCGCCAGCAGCCCTACTACAGGGGAAGGCTACACCTTC.